This T cell receptor beta chain was captured in a study of vaccination and CD4 T cells after COVID-19. The wider study: Convalescent participants consisted of six males and four females, two being Hispanic.

CD4+ T cells that had been cultured provided DNA sequenced with the Oncomine TCR Beta short-read assay. In TCRdb, the PCR reads were re-called with MiXCR into one record per CDR3 protein. The sample holds 20,000 to 25,000 distinct CDR3 sequences, approximately 32% seen once. About this clonotype itself: Its antigen is as yet unknown.

This sample's time point: late sampling 161 to 241 days after vaccination in a few convalescent patients. Treatment given: roughly ten-day PBMC culture with coronavirus spike peptide pools or control peptides (ViraFEST assay). At days 3 and 7, half the medium was exchanged for fresh IL-2 medium. This CDR3 has 13 residues. CDR1 is SNHLY, CDR2 FYNNEI, per germline. V was shortened by 5 bases and J by 2 bases, with 9 bases between the two germline ends. The receptor was isolated from a human donor who had recovered from COVID-19. Specimen: CD4+ T cells from blood, cultured in vitro, collected about 7 months after SARS-CoV-2 vaccination. J is TRBJ2-5 and V is TRBV2; tentatively, D is TRBD2 (5 bases). CDR3 sequence reads: CASSRERQETQYF. In nucleotides, the CDR3 is TGTGCCAGCAGTAGGGAGCGACAAGAGACCCAGTACTTC.